Below are 3 T cell receptor beta chains sequenced from a single sample in a study of PD-1 blockade in classical Hodgkin lymphoma. Clones were read by immunoSEQ multiplex PCR, and TCRdb kept only the in-frame ones, dropping some. Of around 100,000 clones in the sample, 90% are singletons; the top ten hold under 3%. Specified time point: cycle 4 day 1 (C4D1), after 5 to 7 weeks of nivolumab. With no exception, relapse followed autologous stem cell transplantation in all patients, and brentuximab vedotin exposure varied. This sample comprised peripheral blood mononuclear cells (PBMCs), obtained before the fourth cycle of nivolumab. These receptors were taken from a human donor with classical Hodgkin lymphoma.

CDR3 coding DNA: TGTGCCAGCAGCCAACCGCCAGGGGGCTATGAGGACACTGAAGCTTTCTTT. This sequence encodes CASSQPPGGYEDTEAFF. The J gene is TRBJ1-1, the V gene TRBV7-9; 8 bases fit TRBD1. Germline trimming cut 5 bases from V and 3 bases from J; bases unmatched to any gene: 14. The CDR3 has 17 residues. The V gene's germline CDR1 is SEHNR and CDR2 FQNEAQ (reference sequence). The full variable domain, in which reference TRBV7-9 and TRBJ1-1 provide the parts outside the CDR3, is DTGVSQNPRHKITKRGQNVTFRCDPISEHNRLYWYRQTLGQGPEFLTYFQNEAQLEKSRLLSDRFSAERPKGSFSTLEIQRTEQGDSAMYLCASSQPPGGYEDTEAFFGQGTRLTVV.

V gene TRBV11-2 combines with J gene TRBJ2-7; D is uncertain. Germline assignment: CDR1 SGHAT and CDR2 FQNNGV. V was pared by 2 bases and J by 3 bases, with 11 bases between. This CDR3 spans 14 amino acids. The CDR3 spells CASSLTQTGYEQYF. The DNA of the CDR3 is TGTGCCAGCAGCTTAACCCAGACGGGCTACGAGCAGTACTTC.

The chain is built from TRBV19 and TRBJ1-2; no firm D call. CDR3 length: 15 amino acids. The germline V gene has CDR1 LNHDA and CDR2 SQIVND (reference sequence). Deletions cut 4 bases from V and 6 bases from J, with 18 bases between. This CDR3 reads CASSTPGGRGNGYTF. CDR3 bases: TGTGCCAGTAGTACCCCAGGCGGCCGGGGAAATGGCTACACCTTC.